Listed here is a single T cell receptor beta chain. This CDR3 region has 16 residues. In germline, CDR1 is KGHSY, CDR2 FQNENV. The J segment lost 2 bases and the V segment lost 0 bases, leaving 3 bases of the junction unmatched. The sample belongs to a study of T cell changes during pregnancy in multiple sclerosis. Clones were sequenced by immunoSEQ multiplex PCR, and TCRdb holds only the in-frame ones, with some missing. The sample yields roughly 69,000 clones, around nine tenths seen once. This TCR derives from a female donor in good health, enrolled as a control in a pregnancy study. The chain has TRBV16 and TRBJ1-5; the match to TRBD1 covers 8 bases. Here the sequenced sample was CD4+ T cells from peripheral blood mononuclear cells, taken in the third trimester of pregnancy. The CDR3 sequence: CASSQSPDRGNQPQHF. The CDR3 DNA follows: TGTGCCAGCAGCCAATCGCCGGACAGGGGCAATCAGCCCCAGCATTTT.